The rows below give T cell receptor beta chains drawn from one sample of a study of T cell responses to AZD1222 COVID-19 vaccine. This table comes from immunoSEQ multiplex PCR, and its TCRdb copy is limited to in-frame clones, with some not included. The table has about 130,000 clones, roughly 90% seen once. Sequencing was performed on peripheral blood, taken 28 days after the second AZD1222 dose. Source of these receptors: an adult who received the AZD1222 COVID-19 vaccine. Each CDR3 is given without its conserved first and last residue.

v_call	j_call	cdr3_aa
TRBV28	TRBJ2-7	ASSHIYEQY
TRBV5-1	TRBJ2-7	ASSLLPGSGNEQY
TRBV6-1	TRBJ2-7	ASSLQSYEQY
TRBV24-1	TRBJ2-2	ATSDFSQKNTGELF
TRBV10-3	TRBJ2-7	AISQLLDRNEQY
TRBV7-8	TRBJ1-2	ASSLQGAHTYGYT
TRBV9	TRBJ2-2	ASSVDLAGGHGELF
TRBV2	TRBJ1-2	ASTWDGDYGYT
TRBV3-1/TRBV3-2	TRBJ1-5	ASSPGTGGNQPQH
TRBV18	TRBJ2-7	ASSPPSPVRGGEQY
TRBV29-1	TRBJ1-2	SVAPGGIRGYT
TRBV2	TRBJ1-6	ASRETSGTGDSPLH
TRBV6-1	TRBJ1-3	ASSEALSGNTIY